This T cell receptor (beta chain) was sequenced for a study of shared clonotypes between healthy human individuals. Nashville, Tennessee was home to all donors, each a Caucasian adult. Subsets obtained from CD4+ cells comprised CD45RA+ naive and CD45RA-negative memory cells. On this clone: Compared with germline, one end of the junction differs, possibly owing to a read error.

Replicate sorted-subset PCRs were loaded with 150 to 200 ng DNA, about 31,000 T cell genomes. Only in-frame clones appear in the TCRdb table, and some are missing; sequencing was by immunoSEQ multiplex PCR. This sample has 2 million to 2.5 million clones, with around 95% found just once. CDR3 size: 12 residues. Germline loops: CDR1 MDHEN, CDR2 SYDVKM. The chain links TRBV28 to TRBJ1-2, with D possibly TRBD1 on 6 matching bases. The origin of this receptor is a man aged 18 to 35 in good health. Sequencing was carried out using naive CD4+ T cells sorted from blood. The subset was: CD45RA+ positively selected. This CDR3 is CASSPVGGGRAF. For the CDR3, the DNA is TGTGCCAGCAGTCCCGTGGGTGGGGGCAGAGCATTC.